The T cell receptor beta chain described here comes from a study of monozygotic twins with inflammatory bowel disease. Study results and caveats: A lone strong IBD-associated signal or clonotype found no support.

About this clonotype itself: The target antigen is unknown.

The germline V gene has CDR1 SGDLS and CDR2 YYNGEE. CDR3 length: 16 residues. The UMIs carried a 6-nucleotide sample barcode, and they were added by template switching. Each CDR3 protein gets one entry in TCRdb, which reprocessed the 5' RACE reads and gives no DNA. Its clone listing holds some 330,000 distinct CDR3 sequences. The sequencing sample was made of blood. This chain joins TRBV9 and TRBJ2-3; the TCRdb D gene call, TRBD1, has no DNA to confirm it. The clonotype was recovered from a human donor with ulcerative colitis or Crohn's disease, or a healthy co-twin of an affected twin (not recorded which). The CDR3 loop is CASSSSRARNTDTQYF.